The T cell receptor (beta chain) under discussion was sequenced for a study of vaccination and CD4 T cells after COVID-19. Indicated treatment: roughly ten-day PBMC culture with coronavirus spike peptide pools or control peptides (ViraFEST assay). First, ViraFEST expanded antigen-specific T cells with peptide pools, and next it sequenced the TCRs. Sequencing of the DNA from cultured CD4+ T cells was carried out with the Oncomine TCR Beta short-read assay. TCRdb analysed the PCR reads with MiXCR anew, one entry per CDR3 protein. The repertoire holds 20,000 to 25,000 distinct CDR3 sequences, with less than 65% as singletons. Trimming left V 4 bases short and J 8 bases short, with 17 bases between. The CDR3 spans 15 residues. CDR1 and CDR2 (germline): LNHDA, SQIVND (reference sequence). Turning to this clonotype: As yet, its antigen is unknown.

The TCR comes from a human donor who received a COVID-19 vaccine. The genes are TRBV19 and TRBJ1-4; D is uncertain. The source material was CD4+ T cells from blood, cultured in vitro, sampled after SARS-CoV-2 vaccination. The CDR3: CASSTTQTRGEKLFF. The DNA of the CDR3 is TGTGCCAGTAGTACCACCCAAACAAGAGGCGAAAAACTGTTTTTT. The full variable domain, completed using reference TRBV19 and TRBJ1-4, is DGGITQSPKYLFRKEGQNVTLSCEQNLNHDAMYWYRQDPGQGLRLIYYSQIVNDFQKGDIAEGYSVSREKKESFPLTVTSAQKNPTAFYLCASSTTQTRGEKLFFGSGTQLSVL.